This record covers a single TCR beta chain. Its antigen is unidentified. J lost 7 bases, V lost 6 bases, and 10 bases had no gene match. This CDR3 contains 14 residues. The germline V gene has CDR1 SGHAT and CDR2 FQNNGV. The sample belongs to a study of cytomegalovirus exposure and HLA in healthy donors. Findings and caveats of the study: Earlier findings revealed that most TCR beta V segments proved productive either about 90% or about 30% of the time. Reports indicated that the classifier achieved high specificity and sensitivity in diagnosing cytomegalovirus status. TRBV6-2, TRBV6-3 and other indistinguishable V segments were excluded.

The PCR employed 60 Vbeta primers together with 13 Jbeta primers. Only in-frame clones appear in the TCRdb table, and some are missing; sequencing was by immunoSEQ multiplex PCR. The repertoire holds fewer than 80,000 clones, with about 68% as singletons. The receptor was isolated from a woman in her 50s in good health and CMV-seropositive. What was sequenced was PBMCs. The genes are TRBV11-2 and TRBJ2-7; TRBD1 matches 9 bases. CDR3 in amino acids: CASREPGQGGEQYF. Here the CDR3 DNA reads TGTGCCAGCAGAGAGCCGGGACAGGGTGGGGAGCAGTACTTC.